These 18 T cell receptor beta chains originate from one sample sequenced in a study of T-cell reconstitution after alpha-beta-depleted transplantation in children. It was with unique molecular identifiers that the TCRbeta library was prepared. TCRdb called the PCR reads again in MiXCR, with one record for every CDR3 protein. The data hold roughly 490,000 distinct CDR3 sequences, with approximately 10% observed a single time. The sample in question was PBMCs, mostly from graft donor cells, obtained 180 days after TCRalphabeta/CD19-depleted stem cell transplant. The receptors here all came from a female patient under 10 years old who had a stem cell transplant for aplastic anemia, so the T cells may come from the graft donor.

This clonotype came up many times. This chain connects TRBV15 to TRBJ2-7, with D perhaps TRBD2 (7 bases). CDR1 and CDR2 (germline): LNHNV, YYDKDF (reference sequence). This CDR3 has 14 amino acids. V was clipped by 6 bases and J by 5 bases, with 17 bases between them. CDR3 bases: TGTGCCACCAGAGAGGGGGGGGCGTGGGACGAGCAGTACTTC. Translating it yields CATREGGAWDEQYF.

This rearrangement joins TRBV9 to TRBJ1-2; D is possibly TRBD1 (6 bases). The CDR3 has 15 residues. CDR1 and CDR2 from the germline V gene are SGDLS and YYNGEE. Trimming took 3 bases from V and 4 from J, leaving 16 bases between them. CDR3 sequence: CASSEAPGHTYGYTF. DNA for the CDR3: TGTGCCAGCAGCGAGGCACCGGGACACACCTATGGCTACACCTTC.

This clonotype has only a few counts. This sequence joins TRBV19 and TRBJ2-3, with TRBD2 matching over 10 bases. After removal of 1 base from V and 4 bases from J, the junction contained 2 bases not matched to a gene. The germline gives CDR1 LNHDA, CDR2 SQIVND (reference sequence). The CDR3 sequence is 15 residues long. The CDR3 is CASSIVAGGSDTQYF. For the CDR3, the DNA is TGTGCCAGTAGTATAGTAGCGGGAGGATCAGATACGCAGTATTTT. The entire variable domain, with the rest obtained from reference TRBV19 and TRBJ2-3, is as follows: DGGITQSPKYLFRKEGQNVTLSCEQNLNHDAMYWYRQDPGQGLRLIYYSQIVNDFQKGDIAEGYSVSREKKESFPLTVTSAQKNPTAFYLCASSIVAGGSDTQYFGPGTRLTVL.

V gene TRBV3-1 combines with J gene TRBJ2-1, with 9 bases aligning to TRBD2. The CDR3 runs 15 residues. The V gene end was trimmed by 6 bases and the J gene end by 2 bases; junction bases not matched to a gene: 5. The germline V gene has CDR1 LGHDT and CDR2 YNNKEL (reference sequence). This CDR3 reads CASRLRTSAYNEQFF. The DNA of the CDR3 is TGTGCCAGCAGACTAAGGACTAGCGCCTACAATGAGCAGTTCTTC.

The chain is built from TRBV5-1 and TRBJ2-1; 10 nucleotides match TRBD1. This CDR3 comprises 17 residues. The germline gives CDR1 SGHRS, CDR2 YFSETQ. Trimming cost V 2 bases and J 8 bases; bases outside gene matches: 13. The CDR3 protein is CASSFLGTGTGVDEQFF. The DNA of the CDR3 is TGCGCCAGCAGCTTCCTCGGGACCGGGACAGGGGTGGATGAGCAGTTCTTC.

This clonotype was counted a few times. The V gene is TRBV12-3 or TRBV12-4, the J gene TRBJ2-1, with 11 bases identical to TRBD2. The CDR3 runs to 17 residues. Germline trimming cut 1 base from V and 7 bases from J; bases unmatched to any gene: 9. The CDR3 protein is CASSLGLAGRGSNEQFF. The CDR3, as DNA: TGTGCCAGCAGTTTAGGACTAGCGGGAAGGGGTTCGAATGAGCAGTTCTTC.

On this clonotype: Mismatch with germline at one junction end may stem from a read error. This chain links TRBV4-3 with TRBJ2-7, with D possibly being TRBD2 (5 bases). Per the germline V gene, CDR1 is LGHNA and CDR2 is YSLEER. The CDR3 has 14 residues. The CDR3 here is CASTQDTGKSQQYF. The CDR3 DNA sequence: TGCGCCAGCACCCAAGATACCGGGAAATCACAGCAGTACTTC.

The chain couples TRBV4-2 to TRBJ1-2; TRBD1 might be the D (5 bases). V was cut by 4 bases and J by 8 bases, with 23 bases left in between. The germline V gene has CDR1 LGHNA and CDR2 YNFKEQ. The CDR3 runs to 16 residues. For the CDR3, the DNA is TGTGCCAGCAGCCCAGACGGGGGGAGTTCTCTGAGAGGCTACACCTTC. As protein: CASSPDGGSSLRGYTF.

This clonotype has a count of ten or more. This chain uses TRBV20-1 with TRBJ2-7; D unresolved. V was trimmed by 0 bases and J by 3 bases, leaving 3 bases between them. Germline V CDR1 and CDR2: DFQATT, SNEGSKA (reference sequence). This CDR3 spans 11 amino acids. CDR3 nucleotide sequence: TGCAGTGCTAGAGATGGCTACGAGCAGTACTTC. This codes for CSARDGYEQYF.

This clonotype was seen at least ten times. This chain uses TRBV4-3 with TRBJ2-1; no firm D call. Germline V lookup: CDR1 LGHNA, CDR2 YSLEER. The V end lost 1 base, the J end lost 9 bases, and 7 bases lay between the germline ends. The CDR3 contains 12 residues. The CDR3 nucleotides read TGCGCCAGCAGCCAAGTGCCGACTGAGCAGTTCTTC. This codes for CASSQVPTEQFF.

CDR3 sequence (DNA): TGTGCCAGCAGCCAGACAGGGGCCAGTGAAGCTTTCTTT. Protein product: CASSQTGASEAFF. The gene calls are TRBV7-9 and TRBJ1-1, with 8 positions matching TRBD1. Looked up from germline, CDR1 is SEHNR and CDR2 is FQNEAQ (reference sequence). With V trimmed by 5 bases and J by 7 bases, 6 bases remained unmatched. CDR3 length equals 13 residues.

The gene calls are TRBV5-1 and TRBJ2-5; possibly TRBD1 for D (6 bases). CDR3 length: 14 amino acids. CDR1 is SGHRS, CDR2 YFSETQ, per germline. Trimming left V 2 bases short and J 4 bases short, with 12 bases between. The CDR3 coding sequence is TGCGCCAGCAGCTTACAGGGATTGAGAGAGACCCAGTACTTC. Translation: CASSLQGLRETQYF.

V usage is TRBV5-1 and J usage is TRBJ2-5; the match to TRBD2 covers 7 bases. The CDR3 has 18 residues. V was pared by 0 bases and J by 4 bases, with 15 bases of the junction left unmatched. CDR1 and CDR2 (germline): SGHRS, YFSETQ. CDR3 bases: TGCGCCAGCAGCTTGGCCAGGATCGGGACGGGAGGTGCAGAGACCCAGTACTTC. Its protein is CASSLARIGTGGAETQYF.

The chain carries TRBV4-1 and TRBJ2-1; 8 nucleotides agree with TRBD1. The length of the CDR3 is 20 residues. The germline CDR1 and CDR2 sequences are MGHRA and YSYEKL. Trimming cost V 0 bases and J 4 bases; bases outside gene matches: 17. The CDR3 sequence: CASSQEPQGDRLMQYNEQFF. The CDR3 nucleotides are TGCGCCAGCAGCCAAGAGCCTCAAGGGGACAGGCTAATGCAATACAATGAGCAGTTCTTC.

This clonotype was counted only a few times. The chain carries TRBV7-2 and TRBJ1-5, with 10 bases identical to TRBD1. The CDR3 is 16 amino acids. V shed 5 bases and J 4 bases; nucleotides not matched to a gene: 8. CDR1 and CDR2 (germline): SGHTA, FQGNSA. The CDR3 bases are TGTGCCAGCAGCCCGGGGGACAGGGGAGGTAATCAGCCCCAGCATTTT. Its protein is CASSPGDRGGNQPQHF.

The V and J genes are TRBV11-2 and TRBJ2-4; the match to TRBD2 covers 9 bases. Per the germline V gene, CDR1 is SGHAT and CDR2 is FQNNGV. The V and J ends lost 1 base and 0 bases, in that order; junction bases with no gene match: 4. This CDR3 contains 17 residues. CDR3 amino acids: CASSLVLAGLAKNIQYF. DNA for the CDR3: TGTGCCAGCAGCTTAGTTCTAGCGGGATTAGCCAAAAACATTCAGTACTTC.

This sequence joins TRBV5-6 and TRBJ2-2, with D perhaps matching TRBD2 (5 bases). V lost 0 bases, J lost 6 bases, and 9 bases lay in between. This CDR3 spans 14 amino acids. In germline, CDR1 is SGHDT, CDR2 YYEEEE. This CDR3 is CASSLGRTSGELFF. The CDR3 coding sequence is TGTGCCAGCAGCTTGGGAAGGACTTCCGGGGAGCTGTTTTTT.

There are a few counts of this clonotype. J is TRBJ1-1 and V is TRBV5-1; TRBD1 agrees at 9 bases. The J segment lost 1 base and the V segment lost 3 bases, leaving 4 bases of the junction unmatched. The CDR3 totals 15 residues. The germline gives CDR1 SGHRS, CDR2 YFSETQ. The CDR3 loop is CASSSRQGENTEAFF. CDR3 bases: TGCGCCAGCAGCTCTCGACAGGGGGAGAACACTGAAGCTTTCTTT.